A selection of T cell receptor beta chains follows, all from one sample in a study of T cells in Graves' hyperthyroidism and ophthalmopathy. MiXCR, applied by TCRdb to the multiplex PCR reads, yields one record per CDR3 protein. The data show about 640,000 distinct CDR3 sequences, with 20% to 25% seen just once and approximately 30% held by the top ten. Sequencing was carried out using blood. The source is a man aged 25-40 years with Graves' ophthalmopathy. The CDR3 runs from the conserved cysteine through the conserved F or W. Each record gives: clone size, D gene, V gene, J gene, CDR3 DNA, CDR3 protein. The D gene is left open where the match is weak. Part of the rows lack a size; the others show once, few, many or a class for expanded clones.

size: .
D: .
V: TRBV4-1
J: TRBJ2-2
DNA: TGCGCCAGCAGCCTTGGGACCGACTTTACCGGGGAGCTGTTTTTT
CDR3: CASSLGTDFTGELFF

size: few
D: TRBD2
V: TRBV19
J: TRBJ2-3
DNA: TGTGCCAGTGGGGTTCAAAATAGCGGGATAGATACGCAGTATTTT
CDR3: CASGVQNSGIDTQYF

size: few
D: .
V: TRBV19
J: TRBJ2-7
DNA: TGTGCCAGTAGTATAGACAACAGGCCGTCCTACGAGCAGTACTTC
CDR3: CASSIDNRPSYEQYF

size: .
D: TRBD2
V: TRBV13
J: TRBJ2-1
DNA: TGTGCCAGCAGCTTATTTGGACTAGCGGGATCTCGTTCCTACAATGAGCAGTTCTTC
CDR3: CASSLFGLAGSRSYNEQFF

size: .
D: .
V: TRBV9
J: TRBJ1-1
DNA: TGTGCCAGCAGCGTTGGGGTGAGGGGCACTGAAGCTTTCTTT
CDR3: CASSVGVRGTEAFF

size: few
D: TRBD1
V: TRBV6-2/TRBV6-3
J: TRBJ1-6
DNA: TGTGCCAGCAAAGGGACAGGGGGAAGCTCCTATAATTCACCCCTCCACTTT
CDR3: CASKGTGGSSYNSPLHF

size: .
D: .
V: TRBV7-2
J: TRBJ1-2
DNA: TGTGCCAGCAGCTTAGCCACAGCCCGACCCCTTTATGGCTACACCTTC
CDR3: CASSLATARPLYGYTF

size: few
D: .
V: TRBV5-1
J: TRBJ1-1
DNA: TGCGCCAGCAGGTTAATGGACAGGAACACTGAAGCTTTCTTT
CDR3: CASRLMDRNTEAFF

size: few
D: .
V: TRBV10-2
J: TRBJ2-2
DNA: TGCGCCAGCAAAAGCGGAACCACCGGGGAGCTGTTTTTT
CDR3: CASKSGTTGELFF

size: many
D: .
V: TRBV2
J: TRBJ2-7
DNA: TGTGCCAGCAGTGAGTTATCTTACGAGCAGTACTTC
CDR3: CASSELSYEQYF

size: many
D: .
V: TRBV29-1
J: TRBJ2-1
DNA: TGCAGCGTTGGACGGGGAACCAATGAGCAGTTCTTC
CDR3: CSVGRGTNEQFF

size: .
D: TRBD1
V: TRBV18
J: TRBJ2-3
DNA: TGTGCCAGCTCACCGAGACAGGGAAGCGCAGATACGCAGTATTTT
CDR3: CASSPRQGSADTQYF

size: few
D: .
V: TRBV7-2
J: TRBJ2-2
DNA: TGTGCCAGCAGCTTAAGTCTATCCCCCGGGGAGCTGTTTTTT
CDR3: CASSLSLSPGELFF

size: .
D: .
V: TRBV10-3
J: TRBJ2-5
DNA: TGTGCCATCAGTGAGTACTGGAAACCCAACGAGAAACAAGAGACCCAGTACTTC
CDR3: CAISEYWKPNEKQETQYF

size: few
D: .
V: TRBV10-3
J: TRBJ1-2
DNA: TGTGCCATCAGTGAGCCAGACAGGCCTAACTATGGCTACACCTTC
CDR3: CAISEPDRPNYGYTF

size: few
D: .
V: TRBV20-1
J: TRBJ2-3
DNA: TGCAGTGCCCCCGGCCGGGCTGGGGATACGCAGTATTTT
CDR3: CSAPGRAGDTQYF

size: .
D: TRBD1
V: TRBV6-5
J: TRBJ2-3
DNA: TGTGCCAGCAGTTACGAGGGGGCCGATACGCAGTATTTT
CDR3: CASSYEGADTQYF

size: .
D: .
V: TRBV28
J: TRBJ1-2
DNA: TGTGCCAGCAGCTTAGAGACCGGGCAATCATATGGCTACACCTTC
CDR3: CASSLETGQSYGYTF

size: many
D: .
V: TRBV28
J: TRBJ2-1
DNA: TGTGCCAGCAGTCTCAAAGGGGCTTACAATGAGCAGTTCTTC
CDR3: CASSLKGAYNEQFF

size: .
D: TRBD1
V: TRBV6-1
J: TRBJ2-7
DNA: TGTGCCAGCAGTGAAGAAGGAGGGACAGGGCCAACCTACGAGCAGTACTTC
CDR3: CASSEEGGTGPTYEQYF

size: .
D: .
V: TRBV30
J: TRBJ2-3
DNA: TGTGCCTGGAGTATCGGTGATACGCAGTATTTT
CDR3: CAWSIGDTQYF

size: .
D: .
V: TRBV7-8
J: TRBJ1-4
DNA: TGTGCCAGCAGCTCCTCCGGGGGCGCAAAACCAGAAAAACTGTTTTTT
CDR3: CASSSSGGAKPEKLFF

size: .
D: TRBD2
V: TRBV19
J: TRBJ2-2
DNA: TGTGCCACTGAACCCATGGCGGGGGGCACCGGGGAGCTGTTTTTT
CDR3: CATEPMAGGTGELFF

size: few
D: TRBD1
V: TRBV10-3
J: TRBJ1-1
DNA: TGTGCCAGCAGTGCCGGGACAGATACTGAAGCTTTCTTT
CDR3: CASSAGTDTEAFF

size: .
D: .
V: TRBV10-3
J: TRBJ2-2
DNA: TGTGCCATCAACCACAGGGATGGAGGGGAGCTGTTTTTT
CDR3: CAINHRDGGELFF

size: .
D: .
V: TRBV29-1
J: TRBJ2-5
DNA: TGCAGCGCGTATAAAGAGACCCAGTACTTC
CDR3: CSAYKETQYF

size: .
D: TRBD1
V: TRBV10-3
J: TRBJ2-6
DNA: TGTGCCATCTCGACACCGGGGGAGGGGGACAGGGGTCGTTCTGGGGCCAACGTCCTGACTTTC
CDR3: CAISTPGEGDRGRSGANVLTF

size: .
D: TRBD1
V: TRBV28
J: TRBJ2-2
DNA: TGTGCCAGCAGTGCCTCGACAGGGGGACCCGGGGAGCTGTTTTTT
CDR3: CASSASTGGPGELFF

size: many
D: .
V: TRBV12-3/TRBV12-4
J: TRBJ1-1
DNA: TGTGCCAGCAGTTTCCGGCTCCTGGGCACTGAAGCTTTCTTT
CDR3: CASSFRLLGTEAFF

size: many
D: .
V: TRBV2
J: TRBJ2-5
DNA: TGTGCCAGCAGCGATCGGACATCCCCTATCGAGACCCAGTACTTC
CDR3: CASSDRTSPIETQYF

size: few
D: .
V: TRBV28
J: TRBJ2-7
DNA: TGTGCCAGCAGTTCCTCCGGGACAAGAGACTACGAGCAGTACTTC
CDR3: CASSSSGTRDYEQYF

size: many
D: .
V: TRBV2
J: TRBJ2-2
DNA: TGTGCCAGCAGTGAAGTAGGTCGGGGCCGGGAGCTGTTTTTT
CDR3: CASSEVGRGRELFF

size: many
D: TRBD2
V: TRBV2
J: TRBJ2-3
DNA: TGTGCCAGCAGTTTTAGCGGGAGAACAGATACGCAGTATTTT
CDR3: CASSFSGRTDTQYF

size: .
D: TRBD2
V: TRBV2
J: TRBJ2-1
DNA: TGTGCCAGCAGTGAACGGGTGGGGGCGGGAGGGCAGTTCTTC
CDR3: CASSERVGAGGQFF

size: .
D: .
V: TRBV7-3
J: TRBJ2-1
DNA: TGTGCCAGCAGCACAAAGGGCTCCTACAATGAGCAGTTCTTC
CDR3: CASSTKGSYNEQFF

size: .
D: .
V: TRBV20-1
J: TRBJ2-4
DNA: TGCAGTGCCTCATCCGGGAGCCTGGGTACTGGGGCCAAAAACATTCAGTACTTC
CDR3: CSASSGSLGTGAKNIQYF

size: many
D: TRBD1
V: TRBV28
J: TRBJ2-2
DNA: TGTGCCAGCACGCAAGCCGGGACAGGGGGGACCGGGGAGCTGTTTTTT
CDR3: CASTQAGTGGTGELFF

size: .
D: TRBD1
V: TRBV28
J: TRBJ1-5
DNA: TGTGCCAGCAGTTTCCCCACCGGGACAGCCATAGATCAGCCCCAGCATTTT
CDR3: CASSFPTGTAIDQPQHF

size: many
D: TRBD2
V: TRBV18
J: TRBJ2-1
DNA: TGTGCCAGTCGACAACTAGCGGGAGCCCACAATGAGCAGTTCTTC
CDR3: CASRQLAGAHNEQFF

size: few
D: TRBD1
V: TRBV5-6
J: TRBJ2-7
DNA: TGTGCCAGCAGCGCCGGGACAGGGCACTACGAGCAGTACTTC
CDR3: CASSAGTGHYEQYF

size: many
D: TRBD2
V: TRBV6-5
J: TRBJ2-1
DNA: TGTGCCAGCAGTTACTCCGGACTAGCGGGAGTCTACAATGAGCAGTTCTTC
CDR3: CASSYSGLAGVYNEQFF

size: many
D: .
V: TRBV18
J: TRBJ2-1
DNA: TGTGCCAGCTCACCGGCTAGGAATGAGCAGTTCTTC
CDR3: CASSPARNEQFF

size: many
D: TRBD1
V: TRBV30
J: TRBJ1-1
DNA: TGTGCCTGGACCAGGGGGGTGAACACTGAAGCTTTCTTT
CDR3: CAWTRGVNTEAFF

size: .
D: .
V: TRBV9
J: TRBJ1-1
DNA: TGTGCCAGCAGCGTAGTGGGGGGGGACACTGAAGCTTTCTTT
CDR3: CASSVVGGDTEAFF

size: many
D: .
V: TRBV18
J: TRBJ1-1
DNA: TGTGCCAGCTCAAGGGGGGGACTGAACACTGAAGCTTTCTTT
CDR3: CASSRGGLNTEAFF

size: few
D: .
V: TRBV27
J: TRBJ2-7
DNA: TGTGCCAGCCAGACGGGAGTTGGGACCTACGAGCAGTACTTC
CDR3: CASQTGVGTYEQYF

size: few
D: .
V: TRBV6-5
J: TRBJ2-4
DNA: TGTGCCAGCAGTTACGGCGGCAGGAAAGGGATTCAGTACTTC
CDR3: CASSYGGRKGIQYF